Listed below are T cell receptor beta chains from one sample, sequenced in a study of post-analysis software for immune sequencing data. TCRdb itself ran the PCR reads through MiXCR, one entry per CDR3 protein. The sample shows about 460,000 distinct CDR3 sequences, roughly 46% of them seen only once. The sequencing input was blood. These receptors were taken from a girl between 5 and 17 years old with multiple sclerosis. CDR3s include the opening cysteine and the closing phenylalanine or tryptophan. The D gene is left open where the match is weak. Expanded clones are given a class, and other clones once, few, many or no size at all.

d_call | clone_size | j_call | v_call | cdr3_nt | cdr3_aa
TRBD1 | few | TRBJ2-1 | TRBV6-2/TRBV6-3 | TGTGCCAGCAGTACCACAGGGGGCTCCTACAATGAGCAGTTCTTC | CASSTTGGSYNEQFF
TRBD1 | few | TRBJ2-1 | TRBV27 | TGTGCCAGCAGTTTGGGCAGGGGGCGAGAATGGCCCTACAATGAGCAGTTCTTC | CASSLGRGREWPYNEQFF
. | . | TRBJ2-1 | TRBV20-1 | TGCAGTGCTAGAGATTTGGGACCCTACGGCCATGAGCAGTTCTTC | CSARDLGPYGHEQFF
TRBD1 | . | TRBJ2-7 | TRBV5-1 | TGCGCCAGCAGCAGTGGACAGGACTCGGGCGAGCAGTACTTC | CASSSGQDSGEQYF
TRBD2 | few | TRBJ2-1 | TRBV5-1 | TGCGCCAGCAGCTTCCAGGGCCCGGGGGGCTACAATGAGCAGTTCTTC | CASSFQGPGGYNEQFF
TRBD2 | . | TRBJ2-1 | TRBV7-3 | TGTGCCAGCAGCTCACACCGGACTAGCGACTACAATGAGCAGTTCTTC | CASSSHRTSDYNEQFF
TRBD1 | . | TRBJ2-1 | TRBV6-2/TRBV6-3 | TGTGCCAGCAGCCCCCGGAGGGACAGGGCCAATGAGCAGTTCTTC | CASSPRRDRANEQFF
. | few | TRBJ1-2 | TRBV7-2 | TGTGCCAGCAGCTTAGGGGGGCCCCGTAGCTATGGCTACACCTTC | CASSLGGPRSYGYTF
. | few | TRBJ2-7 | TRBV28 | TGTGCCAGCAGTTTTTACCTTTTCGACCCCGGCTTAGGAAGCGAGCAGTACTTC | CASSFYLFDPGLGSEQYF
TRBD2 | . | TRBJ2-7 | TRBV12-3/TRBV12-4 | TGTGCCAGCAGTTTCTCAGCGGGAGGGGACTACGAGCAGTACTTC | CASSFSAGGDYEQYF
TRBD2 | many | TRBJ2-1 | TRBV29-1 | TGCAGCGTTGCTAGCGGGAGTGATTCCTACAATGAGCAGTTCTTC | CSVASGSDSYNEQFF
. | . | TRBJ2-7 | TRBV28 | TGTGCCAGCAGTTTACAGACAGCTACCTACGAGCAGTACTTC | CASSLQTATYEQYF
. | few | TRBJ2-1 | TRBV7-7 | TGTGCTGGTTATACGGGGGAATTGTTGAATGAGCAGTTCTTC | CAGYTGELLNEQFF
. | . | TRBJ1-6 | TRBV7-9 | TGTGCCAGCAGCTTGAATACAGGGCCTAATTCACCCCTCCACTTT | CASSLNTGPNSPLHF
TRBD2 | few | TRBJ2-1 | TRBV7-2 | TGTGCCAGCAGCTTATGGCTAGCGGGAGCCCTAGAGCAGTTCTTC | CASSLWLAGALEQFF
. | . | TRBJ1-1 | TRBV7-2 | TGTGCCAGCAGCGATCCCCCGGGGGGGAGCACTGAAGCTTTCTTT | CASSDPPGGSTEAFF
. | . | TRBJ2-1 | TRBV18 | TGTGCCAGCTCACCAAGTATAGCTAGCGACAATGAGCAGTTCTTC | CASSPSIASDNEQFF
. | . | TRBJ2-1 | TRBV4-1 | TGCGCCAGCAGCCAAGATGCAGACTCCCTTGCGGATGAGCAGTTCTTC | CASSQDADSLADEQFF
TRBD1 | . | TRBJ1-2 | TRBV2 | TGTGCCAGCAGTGAACACCTGACAGGGGAAAACTATGGCTACACCTTC | CASSEHLTGENYGYTF
. | . | TRBJ1-6 | TRBV4-2 | TGTGCCAGCAGCCCACAACAGGGTATTCAATCACCCCTCCACTTT | CASSPQQGIQSPLHF
TRBD1 | . | TRBJ2-2 | TRBV12-3/TRBV12-4 | TGTGCCAGCAGTTTGGGGACAGGGCTTGCCGGGGAGCTGTTTTTT | CASSLGTGLAGELFF
TRBD2 | . | TRBJ2-5 | TRBV9 | TGTGCCAGCAGCGTGACTAGCGGGAGCCATGAGACCCAGTACTTC | CASSVTSGSHETQYF
TRBD2 | few | TRBJ2-5 | TRBV15 | TGTGCCACCAGCGGCCGGACTAGCGACCTGGGTAAGACCCAGTACTTC | CATSGRTSDLGKTQYF
. | . | TRBJ1-1 | TRBV29-1 | TGCAGCGTTCTAGGGCTGAACACTGAAGCTTTCTTT | CSVLGLNTEAFF
. | few | TRBJ2-7 | TRBV7-9 | TGTGCCAGCAGCTCAAACTATCAGACAGACTACGAGCAGTACTTC | CASSSNYQTDYEQYF
. | few | TRBJ2-1 | TRBV6-2/TRBV6-3 | TGTGCCAGCAGTTACATGACCGTCTCCGGCGGCAATGAGCAGTTCTTC | CASSYMTVSGGNEQFF
. | . | TRBJ2-7 | TRBV28 | TGTGCCAGCAGTCCCCCCGGGGAGGTTCCCTCCTACGAGCAGTACTTC | CASSPPGEVPSYEQYF